A single sample is the source of the 21 T cell receptor beta chains below, sequenced in a study of T cell repertoires in cytomegalovirus infection. TCRdb recomputed calls from the reads with MiXCR, one row per CDR3 protein. The sample lists fewer than 650,000 distinct CDR3 sequences, just under 40% occurring once. Their antigens are not known. The sequenced sample was cultured PBMCs, obtained from culture after CMV antigen stimulation. These receptors were collected from a human donor in good health (CMV status not recorded). Some clones in this sample may be carry-over from other donors' samples.

The chain uses TRBV7-6 and TRBJ1-1, with D tentatively TRBD1 (6 bases). CDR3 length: 17 amino acids. CDR1 and CDR2 from the germline V gene are SGHVS and FNYEAQ. V shed 1 base and J shed 2 bases, with 17 bases lying between them. CDR3 DNA: TGTGCCAGCAGCTTAGGTGGGGGGGGCACGTTTAACACTGAAGCTTTCTTT. This gives the protein CASSLGGGGTFNTEAFF.

This CDR3 reads CSVSPRNIQYF. DNA of the CDR3: TGCAGTGTGTCACCGAGGAACATTCAGTACTTC. The chain is built from TRBV20-1 and TRBJ2-4, with D unresolved. CDR3 size: 11 residues. Germline V gene sequence: CDR1 DFQATT, CDR2 SNEGSKA (reference sequence). The V end was cut by 7 bases, the J end by 7 bases, with 11 bases between.

The rearrangement uses TRBV10-3 and TRBJ2-1; D is possibly TRBD2 (5 bases). V was clipped by 5 bases and J by 7 bases, with 9 bases between them. Germline CDR1 ENHRY, CDR2 SYGVKD. CDR3 length: 12 residues. This CDR3 is CAISSWENEQFF. CDR3 DNA sequence: TGTGCCATCAGTAGTTGGGAGAATGAGCAGTTCTTC.

The count of this clonotype is one. The chain links TRBV7-2 to TRBJ2-1; D remains ambiguous. Germline V CDR1 and CDR2: SGHTA, FQGNSA. The CDR3 extends over 11 amino acids. V lost 4 bases to trimming and J lost 8 bases, with 6 bases between them. The CDR3 is CASSSLDEQFF. The DNA of the CDR3 is TGTGCCAGCAGCTCACTGGATGAGCAGTTCTTC.

CDR3 loop: CSAPGRSGNSPLHF. Written as DNA, the CDR3 is TGCAGTGCTCCCGGTCGTTCAGGGAATTCACCCCTCCACTTT. The chain couples TRBV20-1 to TRBJ1-6; perhaps TRBD1 as D (5 bases). Germline V lookup: CDR1 DFQATT, CDR2 SNEGSKA (reference sequence). V lost 5 bases, J lost 7 bases, and 15 bases lay in between. The CDR3 has 14 residues.

The V gene is TRBV7-8, the J gene TRBJ1-5; 10 nucleotides match TRBD1. The CDR3 extends over 15 amino acids. The germline V gene has CDR1 SGHVS and CDR2 FQNEAQ. Trimming took 5 bases from V and 7 from J; bases not matched to a gene: 8. The CDR3 loop reads CASSPGTGEYQPQHF. CDR3 in DNA: TGTGCCAGCAGCCCCGGGACAGGGGAATACCAGCCCCAGCATTTT. The full variable domain, its missing parts supplied by reference TRBV7-8 and TRBJ1-5, is GAGVSQSPRYKVAKRGQDVALRCDPISGHVSLFWYQQALGQGPEFLTYFQNEAQLDKSGLPSDRFFAERPEGSVSTLKIQRTQQEDSAVYLCASSPGTGEYQPQHFGDGTRLSIL.

The chain uses TRBV19 and TRBJ1-5; D remains unclear. The germline V gene encodes CDR1 LNHDA and CDR2 SQIVND (reference sequence). The length of the CDR3 is 18 residues. Trimming cost V 5 bases and J 0 bases, with 20 bases left between them. This CDR3 reads CASSPPPSRSYSNQPQHF. The CDR3 DNA follows: TGTGCCAGTAGTCCCCCCCCGTCGCGCTCTTATAGCAATCAGCCCCAGCATTTT.

This clonotype was seen a handful of times. This sequence joins TRBV7-9 and TRBJ2-7; 7 nucleotides align to TRBD2. The CDR3 loop spans 13 amino acids. Trimming took 9 bases from V and 2 from J; bases not matched to a gene: 7. The V gene's germline CDR1 is SEHNR and CDR2 FQNEAQ (reference sequence). CDR3 protein: CASMMSGTYEQYF. CDR3 nucleotides: TGTGCCAGTATGATGAGCGGGACCTACGAGCAGTACTTC.

This clonotype was counted only a few times. The chain has TRBV12-3 or TRBV12-4 and TRBJ1-4; weak D call: TRBD1 (5 bases). The CDR3 covers 15 residues. The V gene lost 5 bases and the J gene lost 0 bases, with 10 bases spanning the gap. The CDR3, as DNA: TGTGCCAGCAGTCGGGGACTTCCAACTAATGAAAAACTGTTTTTT. Amino acids: CASSRGLPTNEKLFF.

This clonotype was counted a few times. The CDR3 is CASSYRWNSNYGYTF. The CDR3 DNA is TGTGCCAGCAGTTATAGGTGGAATTCTAACTATGGCTACACCTTC. The rearrangement links TRBV6-6 to TRBJ1-2; no firm D call. V dropped 3 bases and J dropped 0 bases, with 11 bases sitting between them. The CDR3 is 15 residues long. Germline V lookup: CDR1 MNHNY, CDR2 SVGAGI (reference sequence).

The rearrangement links TRBV11-3 to TRBJ1-1; TRBD1 is a possible D gene (5 bases). This CDR3 region has 14 residues. The V and J ends lost 2 bases and 3 bases respectively, with 10 bases between them. Germline lookup yields CDR1 SGHNT and CDR2 YENEEA. The CDR3 DNA reads TGTGCCAGCAGCTTAAGGGGCGGGCACACTGAAGCTTTCTTT. Residues: CASSLRGGHTEAFF.

This clonotype showed up just a few times. The V gene is TRBV27, the J gene TRBJ2-2; unclear D gene. The germline V and J ends were trimmed by 6 bases and 0 bases, with 11 bases remaining between them. CDR1 is MNHEY and CDR2 is SMNVEV in the germline V gene (reference sequence). The CDR3 is 15 amino acids. CDR3 nucleotide sequence: TGTGCCAGCAGCTGGACGTTCGCGAACACCGGGGAGCTGTTTTTT. Protein: CASSWTFANTGELFF.

The chain uses TRBV7-2 and TRBJ1-4; D might be TRBD1 (5 bases). Trimming pared 5 bases from V and 4 bases from J, leaving 14 bases between. Germline CDR1 SGHTA, CDR2 FQGNSA. The CDR3 runs to 15 residues. In DNA, the CDR3 is TGTGCCAGCAGCCTAGGTGGGGGGGATAATGAAAAACTGTTTTTT. Amino acid sequence: CASSLGGGDNEKLFF.

The genes are TRBV2 and TRBJ1-1, with a possible D match to TRBD1 (5 bases). CDR3 length: 14 residues. V shed 7 bases and J shed 0 bases, with 12 bases lying between them. Germline lookup yields CDR1 SNHLY and CDR2 FYNNEI. CDR3 nucleotide sequence: TGTGCCAGCACCGGGGGGGTCATGAACACTGAAGCTTTCTTT. Amino acids: CASTGGVMNTEAFF.

The genes are TRBV10-3 and TRBJ2-2; 8 positions agree with TRBD2. The V and J ends lost 6 bases and 0 bases, in that order; junction bases with no gene match: 9. There are 17 residues in the CDR3. Germline V gene lookup returns CDR1 ENHRY and CDR2 SYGVKD. CDR3: CAIRGWASGSNTGELFF. CDR3 sequence (DNA): TGTGCCATCAGGGGCTGGGCTAGCGGGTCGAACACCGGGGAGCTGTTTTTT.

The rearrangement links TRBV3-1 to TRBJ2-3; D tentatively reads TRBD1 or TRBD2 (5 bases each). The CDR3 loop spans 15 amino acids. V shed 1 base and J shed 0 bases, with 8 bases lying between them. Per germline, CDR1 LGHDT and CDR2 YNNKEL (reference sequence). The CDR3 DNA reads TGTGCCAGCAGCCAAGGGTGGGGGAGCACAGATACGCAGTATTTT. Its protein is CASSQGWGSTDTQYF.

Here the CDR3 reads CSARFWGRSSYNEQFF. CDR3 nucleotide sequence: TGCAGTGCTAGATTTTGGGGGCGTTCCTCCTACAATGAGCAGTTCTTC. The rearrangement joins TRBV20-1 to TRBJ2-1, with a tentative D call TRBD1 (6 bases). V was shortened by 2 bases and J by 0 bases, with 14 bases between the two germline ends. CDR3 length equals 16 residues. Germline values: CDR1 DFQATT, CDR2 SNEGSKA (reference sequence).

This chain joins TRBV20-1 and TRBJ2-5; D might be TRBD1 (5 bases). The V gene's germline CDR1 is DFQATT and CDR2 SNEGSKA (reference sequence). Trimming removed 5 bases at V and 3 bases at J, with 19 bases between. The CDR3 covers 15 residues. CDR3 coding DNA: TGCAGTGCTTATAGGTTCAGGGATAGGGAAGAGACCCAGTACTTC. This codes for CSAYRFRDREETQYF.

This clonotype has more than one count but fewer than ten. The chain carries TRBV24-1 and TRBJ2-2, with TRBD1 matching over 11 bases. V shed 2 bases, J shed 5 bases, and the junction held 3 bases outside the gene matches. The CDR3 consists of 16 residues. Germline lookup yields CDR1 KGHDR and CDR2 SFDVKD. The CDR3 DNA reads TGTGCCACCAGTGATTCGGGACAGGGGGTAACCGGGGAGCTGTTTTTT. This codes for CATSDSGQGVTGELFF.

This clonotype appeared a few times. The rearrangement uses TRBV6-6 and TRBJ2-7; 11 bases fit TRBD2. CDR1 and CDR2 (germline): MNHNY, SVGAGI (reference sequence). This CDR3 is 17 amino acids long. The J segment lost 3 bases and the V segment lost 6 bases, leaving 13 bases of the junction unmatched. For the CDR3, the DNA is TGTGCCAGCAGGACCTGGATAGCGGGGGGGACCTACTACGAGCAGTACTTC. This gives the protein CASRTWIAGGTYYEQYF.

A few counts support this clonotype. This chain links TRBV5-5 with TRBJ2-1; 7 positions agree with TRBD2. CDR1 is SGHKS and CDR2 is YYEKEE in the germline V gene (reference sequence). CDR3 length: 14 amino acids. The trim removed 6 bases at V and 5 bases at J, leaving 8 bases unmatched. This CDR3 is CASIQFGRHNEQFF. CDR3 nucleotide sequence: TGTGCCAGCATCCAATTCGGGAGGCACAATGAGCAGTTCTTC.